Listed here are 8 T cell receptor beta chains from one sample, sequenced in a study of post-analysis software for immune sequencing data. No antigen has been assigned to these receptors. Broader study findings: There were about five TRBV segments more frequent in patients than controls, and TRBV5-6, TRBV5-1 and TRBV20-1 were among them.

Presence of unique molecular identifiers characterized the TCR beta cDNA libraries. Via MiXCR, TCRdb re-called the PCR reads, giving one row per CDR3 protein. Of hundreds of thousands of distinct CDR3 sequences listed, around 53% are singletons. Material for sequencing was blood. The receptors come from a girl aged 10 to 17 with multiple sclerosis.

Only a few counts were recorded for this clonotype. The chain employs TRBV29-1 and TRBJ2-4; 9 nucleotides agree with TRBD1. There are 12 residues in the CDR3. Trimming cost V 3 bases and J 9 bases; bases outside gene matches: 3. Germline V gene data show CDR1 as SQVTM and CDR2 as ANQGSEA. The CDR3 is CSVEGTGTIQYF. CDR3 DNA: TGCAGCGTTGAGGGGACAGGGACCATTCAGTACTTC.

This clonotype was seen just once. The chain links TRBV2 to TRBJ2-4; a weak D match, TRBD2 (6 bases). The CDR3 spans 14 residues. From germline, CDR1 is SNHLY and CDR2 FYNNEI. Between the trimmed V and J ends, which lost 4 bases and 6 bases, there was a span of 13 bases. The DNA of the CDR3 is TGTGCCAGCAGTGGTACGGTCGGGGGAAACATTCAGTACTTC. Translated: CASSGTVGGNIQYF.

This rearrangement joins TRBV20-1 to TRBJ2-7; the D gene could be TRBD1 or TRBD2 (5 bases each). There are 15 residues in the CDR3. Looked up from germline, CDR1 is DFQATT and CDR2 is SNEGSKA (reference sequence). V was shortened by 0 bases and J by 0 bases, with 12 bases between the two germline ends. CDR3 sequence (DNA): TGCAGTGCTAGAGACCCCCGGGGCTCCTCCTACGAGCAGTACTTC. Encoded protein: CSARDPRGSSYEQYF.

The CDR3: CSARASGLAGVTDTQYF. The CDR3 DNA is TGCAGTGCTAGAGCCTCGGGACTAGCGGGAGTGACAGATACGCAGTATTTT. The chain combines TRBV20-1 with TRBJ2-3, with TRBD2 matching 14 bases. The CDR3 extends over 17 amino acids. V gave up 1 base and J gave up 3 bases; unmatched junction bases: 6. Per germline, CDR1 DFQATT and CDR2 SNEGSKA (reference sequence).

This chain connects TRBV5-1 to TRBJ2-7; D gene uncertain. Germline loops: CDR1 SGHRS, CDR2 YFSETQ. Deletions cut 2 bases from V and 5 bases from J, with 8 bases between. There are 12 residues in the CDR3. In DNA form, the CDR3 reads TGCGCCAGCAGCTTAGACTTGGACGAGCAGTACTTC. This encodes CASSLDLDEQYF.

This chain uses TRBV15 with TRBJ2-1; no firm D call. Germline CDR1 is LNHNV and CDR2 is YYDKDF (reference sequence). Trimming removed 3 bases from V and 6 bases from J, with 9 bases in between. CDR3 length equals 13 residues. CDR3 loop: CATSSAVFNEQFF. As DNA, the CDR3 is TGTGCCACCAGCAGCGCGGTATTCAATGAGCAGTTCTTC.

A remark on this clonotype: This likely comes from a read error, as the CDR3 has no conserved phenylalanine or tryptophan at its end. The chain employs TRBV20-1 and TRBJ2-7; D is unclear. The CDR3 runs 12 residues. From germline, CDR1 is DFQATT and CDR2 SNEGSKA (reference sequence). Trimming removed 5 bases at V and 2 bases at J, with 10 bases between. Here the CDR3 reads CSASQQTYEQYC. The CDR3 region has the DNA TGCAGTGCTTCCCAACAGACCTACGAGCAGTACTGC.

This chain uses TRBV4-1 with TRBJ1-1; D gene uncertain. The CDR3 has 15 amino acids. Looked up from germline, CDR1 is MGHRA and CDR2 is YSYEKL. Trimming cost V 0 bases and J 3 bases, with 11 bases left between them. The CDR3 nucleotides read TGCGCCAGCAGCCAAGACGACCGACTGCACACTGAAGCTTTCTTT. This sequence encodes CASSQDDRLHTEAFF.